This record looks at one TCR beta chain sequence and its context. Its matching antigen is unknown. V lost 3 bases to trimming and J lost 5 bases, with 17 bases between them. Germline-derived CDR1 and CDR2 are KGHSH and LQKENI. This CDR3 comprises 15 residues. This entry is derived from a study of cytomegalovirus exposure and HLA in healthy donors. Overall study results and limits: Earlier findings revealed that most TCR beta V segments proved productive either about 87% or about 30% of the time. Researchers had no immune exposure information except CMV serostatus available. Several V segments, TRBV6-2 and TRBV6-3 among them, could not be told apart and were dropped.

The PCR contained 60 Vbeta and 13 Jbeta primers. Here immunoSEQ multiplex PCR was the method, and the copy in TCRdb shows in-frame clones only, minus some. Among around 130,000 clones listed, roughly 74% were seen once. The sample comprised PBMCs. The chain links TRBV18 to TRBJ2-7, with D maybe TRBD2 (5 bases). This TCR was recovered from a man aged 35-49 years in good health and CMV-seropositive. The chain's CDR3 is CASSPTEGYKDEQYF. The DNA for the CDR3 is TGTGCCAGCTCACCTACTGAGGGATACAAAGACGAGCAGTACTTC.